Below, 29 T cell receptor beta chains from the same sample are listed, as sequenced in a study of Ad26.COV2.S vaccination and SARS-CoV-2 variants. Treatment: about 20 received Ad26.COV2.S at low or high dose, single or two shots; about five received placebo; per-sample allocation not given. At day 63 after the first vaccine or placebo injection, samples were drawn. Produced via immunoSEQ multiplex PCR; TCRdb's table is partial and in-frame only. The sample consists of roughly 350,000 clones, about 89% of them appearing once. The sample consisted of peripheral blood, taken in a trial of Ad26.COV2.S vaccine versus placebo. These TCRs come from a person aged 18-65 years who received the Ad26.COV2.S COVID-19 vaccine or a placebo.

This chain links TRBV25-1 with TRBJ2-1; no reliable D call. The germline gives CDR1 MGHDK, CDR2 SYGVNS. Trimming stripped 3 bases from V and 4 bases from J, with 10 bases between. The CDR3 totals 14 residues. The chain's CDR3 is CASSDSDGYNEQFF. The CDR3 region has the DNA TGTGCCAGCAGTGATTCAGACGGTTACAATGAGCAGTTCTTC.

The V gene is TRBV28, the J gene TRBJ1-6, with 9 bases that match TRBD1. CDR3 size: 15 residues. The germline CDR1 and CDR2 sequences are MDHEN and SYDVKM. V gave up 6 bases and J gave up 7 bases; unmatched junction bases: 7. The CDR3 loop is CASRPWTGENSPLHF. In nucleotides, the CDR3 is TGTGCCAGCAGACCCTGGACAGGGGAAAATTCACCCCTCCACTTT.

The V call is TRBV7-2, the J call TRBJ2-7; D call uncertain. This CDR3 spans 14 amino acids. V was cut by 1 base and J by 2 bases, with 9 bases left in between. Germline assignment: CDR1 SGHTA and CDR2 FQGNSA. The CDR3: CASSLGGVPYEQYF. For the CDR3, the DNA is TGTGCCAGCAGCTTAGGTGGGGTCCCCTACGAGCAGTACTTC.

The chain has TRBV15 and TRBJ2-7; TRBD1 might be the D (5 bases). CDR3 length equals 17 residues. V lost 1 base to trimming and J lost 1 base, with 17 bases between them. The germline V gene encodes CDR1 LNHNV and CDR2 YYDKDF (reference sequence). In nucleotides, the CDR3 is TGTGCCACCAGCAGAGGGTGGGGCTCCAGTACTTCCTACGAGCAGTACTTC. This gives the protein CATSRGWGSSTSYEQYF. The entire variable domain, with the rest obtained from reference TRBV15 and TRBJ2-7, is as follows: DAMVIQNPRYQVTQFGKPVTLSCSQTLNHNVMYWYQQKSSQAPKLLFHYYDKDFNNEADTPDNFQSRRPNTSFCFLDIRSPGLGDTAMYLCATSRGWGSSTSYEQYFGPGTRLTVT.

This clone was counted ten times or more. The chain carries TRBV3-1 (or the pseudogene TRBV3-2) and TRBJ1-4; 7 bases map to TRBD1. This CDR3 has 15 residues. V was pared by 3 bases and J by 4 bases, with 5 bases of the junction left unmatched. The germline V gene has CDR1 LGHDT and CDR2 YNNKEL (reference sequence). The DNA for the CDR3 is TGTGCCAGCAGCCAGTCAGACAGGGATAATGAAAAACTGTTTTTT. Translation gives CASSQSDRDNEKLFF.

The rearrangement links TRBV23-1 to TRBJ2-7, with D perhaps matching TRBD1 or TRBD2 (5 bases each). TRBV23-1 is placed among ORFs of uncertain function. This CDR3 contains 19 residues. V was shortened by 4 bases and J by 1 base, with 26 bases between the two germline ends. CDR3 bases: TGCGCCAGCAGTCCCCAAGGGTTTTGTAGGCAGGGAGAATCCTACGAGCAGTACTTC. Translation gives CASSPQGFCRQGESYEQYF.

J is TRBJ1-5 and V is TRBV7-2, with D maybe TRBD1 (6 bases). V dropped 1 base and J dropped 5 bases, with 9 bases sitting between them. CDR3 size: 14 residues. Per germline, CDR1 SGHTA and CDR2 FQGNSA. CDR3 nucleotides: TGTGCCAGCAGCTTAGAGGGGGGCGATCAGCCCCAGCATTTT. Its translation: CASSLEGGDQPQHF.

This CDR3 reads CASSLDQAVTHTQYF. CDR3 in DNA: TGTGCCAGCAGCTTAGACCAGGCTGTGACGCATACGCAGTATTTT. V usage is TRBV11-2 and J usage is TRBJ2-3; no clear D gene. Germline V lookup: CDR1 SGHAT, CDR2 FQNNGV. Trimming cost V 0 bases and J 7 bases, with 14 bases left between them. The CDR3 contains 15 residues.

The chain combines TRBV5-6 with TRBJ2-1; D gene uncertain. The CDR3 has 15 residues. V lost 4 bases and J 6 bases, leaving 17 bases between the germline ends. Germline CDR1 reads SGHDT; CDR2 reads YYEEEE. CDR3 in DNA: TGTGCCAGCAGCACCATCACCCCCTCGGGCAATGAGCAGTTCTTC. This gives the protein CASSTITPSGNEQFF.

The chain is built from TRBV6-5 and TRBJ2-1; D perhaps matches TRBD2 (7 bases). The CDR3 loop spans 16 amino acids. Trimming pared 0 bases from V and 6 bases from J, leaving 15 bases between. CDR1 is MNHEY and CDR2 is SVGAGI in the germline V gene. CDR3 nucleotide sequence: TGTGCCAGCAGTTACTCGCGGGGGCTAATTCTCAATGAGCAGTTCTTC. This codes for CASSYSRGLILNEQFF.

J is TRBJ2-7 and V is TRBV6-5; D is ambiguous. CDR3 length: 12 amino acids. Germline V gives CDR1 MNHEY, CDR2 SVGAGI. The ends were cut back, 6 bases at V and 6 bases at J, with 12 bases in the middle. In nucleotides, the CDR3 is TGTGCCAGCAGGGTCGGAGATGGCGAGCAGTACTTC. It encodes CASRVGDGEQYF.

This rearrangement joins TRBV5-8 to TRBJ1-6; unclear D gene. The germline V gene has CDR1 SGHTS and CDR2 YDEGEE. V shed 4 bases and J shed 8 bases, with 13 bases lying between them. The CDR3 totals 14 residues. The CDR3 is CASSRSQKYSPLHF. The CDR3 DNA reads TGTGCCAGCAGCAGGAGCCAGAAATATTCACCCCTCCACTTT.

This clone is hyperexpanded. The chain recombines TRBV7-9 with TRBJ2-1; 13 nucleotides match TRBD2. The CDR3 extends over 17 amino acids. From germline, CDR1 is SEHNR and CDR2 FQNEAQ (reference sequence). Losses at the gene ends were 4 bases for V and 3 bases for J; bases not matched to a gene: 6. The CDR3 reads CASSSKRLAGGYNEQFF. The CDR3 bases are TGTGCCAGCAGCTCCAAACGACTAGCGGGGGGCTACAATGAGCAGTTCTTC.

The DNA for the CDR3 is TGTGCCAGCAGTGACCGTAGGACAGTTAATCAGCCCCAGCATTTT. Translation: CASSDRRTVNQPQHF. The rearrangement links TRBV2 to TRBJ1-5, with D possibly matching TRBD1 (6 bases). CDR3 size: 15 residues. The germline V gene encodes CDR1 SNHLY and CDR2 FYNNEI. V was pared by 3 bases and J by 4 bases, with 13 bases between. Looking up the rest from reference TRBV2 and TRBJ1-5 gives the full variable domain: EPEVTQTPSHQVTQMGQEVILRCVPISNHLYFYWYRQILGQKVEFLVSFYNNEISEKSEIFDDQFSVERPDGSNFTLKIRSTKLEDSAMYFCASSDRRTVNQPQHFGDGTRLSIL.

This sequence joins TRBV3-1 (or the pseudogene TRBV3-2) and TRBJ2-7; 9 bases agree with TRBD1. In germline, CDR1 is LGHDT, CDR2 YNNKEL (reference sequence). This CDR3 region has 13 residues. J gave up 8 bases and V 4 bases, and 6 bases lay outside the gene matches. CDR3 sequence (DNA): TGTGCCAGCAGCCGTACCGGGACAGGGAAGCAGTACTTC. Protein product: CASSRTGTGKQYF.

The J gene is TRBJ2-1, the V gene TRBV10-3, with a possible D match to TRBD2 (5 bases). The CDR3 has 12 amino acids. The V end was cut by 2 bases, the J end by 9 bases, with 8 bases between. Germline V CDR1 and CDR2: ENHRY, SYGVKD. CDR3 coding DNA: TGTGCCATCAGTGAGCTGGGAGTTGAGCAGTTCTTC. It yields the protein CAISELGVEQFF.

The chain links TRBV20-1 to TRBJ2-7; maybe TRBD1 (5 bases). This CDR3 region has 11 residues. Germline CDR1 and CDR2: DFQATT and SNEGSKA (reference sequence). V lost 5 bases, J lost 4 bases, and 9 bases lay in between. The CDR3 spells CSAFTGYEQYF. The CDR3 bases are TGCAGTGCTTTTACAGGTTACGAGCAGTACTTC.

V gene TRBV20-1 combines with J gene TRBJ1-2, with TRBD1 matching 7 bases. This CDR3 spans 14 amino acids. V lost 3 bases to trimming and J lost 3 bases; unmatched junction nucleotides: 7. Germline V gene lookup returns CDR1 DFQATT and CDR2 SNEGSKA (reference sequence). Here the CDR3 reads CSASRRGLDYGYTF. In DNA, the CDR3 is TGCAGTGCTAGTCGCAGGGGGTTAGACTATGGCTACACCTTC.

The chain is built from TRBV7-8 and TRBJ2-3; no clear D. Germline V gene data show CDR1 as SGHVS and CDR2 as FQNEAQ. The V end lost 1 base, the J end lost 0 bases, and 5 bases lay between the germline ends. The CDR3 sequence is 14 residues long. For the CDR3, the DNA is TGTGCCAGCAGCTTAGGAGCTAGCACAGATACGCAGTATTTT. Translating it yields CASSLGASTDTQYF.

The chain is built from TRBV6-2 or TRBV6-3 and TRBJ2-3; 8 bases match TRBD2. V lost 6 bases to trimming and J lost 6 bases; unmatched junction nucleotides: 23. There are 19 residues in the CDR3. The germline CDR1 and CDR2 sequences are MNHEY and SVGEGT. CDR3 protein: CASSWSPTSGIERWDTQYF. CDR3 nucleotide sequence: TGTGCCAGCAGCTGGAGTCCTACTAGCGGAATTGAGAGGTGGGATACGCAGTATTTT.

The chain couples TRBV5-8 to TRBJ2-1, with no clear D. CDR3 length: 17 residues. V lost 1 base and J 0 bases, leaving 14 bases between the germline ends. The germline CDR1 and CDR2 sequences are SGHTS and YDEGEE. The CDR3 loop reads CASSLRPGYGSYNEQFF. CDR3 DNA sequence: TGTGCCAGCAGCTTGAGACCTGGATACGGCTCCTACAATGAGCAGTTCTTC. The variable domain in full, with the rest retrieved from reference TRBV5-8 and TRBJ2-1, is EAGVTQSPTHLIKTRGQQATLRCSPISGHTSVYWYQQALGLGLQFLLWYDEGEERNRGNFPPRFSGRQFPNYSSELNVNALELEDSALYLCASSLRPGYGSYNEQFFGPGTRLTVL.

The chain combines TRBV11-2 with TRBJ2-1, with D hard to call. Per germline, CDR1 SGHAT and CDR2 FQNNGV. The V end was cut by 5 bases, the J end by 12 bases, with 11 bases between. The CDR3 is 11 amino acids. CDR3 region: CASSPLEGQFF. As DNA, the CDR3 is TGTGCCAGCAGCCCCCTAGAAGGGCAGTTCTTC.

The chain couples TRBV7-2 to TRBJ2-3; 10 bases map to TRBD2. In germline, CDR1 is SGHTA, CDR2 FQGNSA. Trimming removed 2 bases from V and 4 bases from J; junction bases left unmatched: 9. The CDR3 sequence is 17 residues long. The CDR3 sequence: CASSLTPAGGPSDTQYF. CDR3 nucleotide sequence: TGTGCCAGCAGCTTAACCCCAGCGGGGGGGCCCTCAGATACGCAGTATTTT.

The rearrangement uses TRBV5-6 and TRBJ1-1; D not certain. The CDR3 runs 12 residues. The V gene's germline CDR1 is SGHDT and CDR2 YYEEEE. The V end was cut by 7 bases, the J end by 1 base, with 8 bases between. In DNA, the CDR3 is TGTGCCAGCTTCGGACCGAACACTGAAGCTTTCTTT. Translating gives CASFGPNTEAFF.

The V and J genes are TRBV11-2 and TRBJ1-2, with D tentatively TRBD1 (5 bases). The V gene lost 0 bases and the J gene lost 13 bases, with 12 bases spanning the gap. CDR3 length: 12 residues. Germline loops: CDR1 SGHAT, CDR2 FQNNGV. In nucleotides, the CDR3 is TGTGCCAGCAGCTTAGAGGGGGACTTACTCACCTTC. This encodes CASSLEGDLLTF.

The chain uses TRBV12-3 or TRBV12-4 and TRBJ1-5; no definite D call. This CDR3 comprises 13 residues. V lost 5 bases and J lost 1, with 6 bases in between. CDR3 loop: CASSPESNQPQHF. As DNA, the CDR3 is TGTGCCAGCAGTCCGGAAAGCAATCAGCCCCAGCATTTT.

The V call is TRBV7-6, the J call TRBJ2-1; D gene uncertain. Germline CDR1 SGHVS, CDR2 FNYEAQ. Trimming shortened V by 5 bases and J by 8 bases, and 7 bases separated the two germline ends. The CDR3 consists of 11 residues. CDR3 sequence reads: CASSHSYEQFF. Written as DNA, the CDR3 is TGTGCCAGCAGCCACTCCTATGAGCAGTTCTTC.

The gene calls are TRBV5-5 and TRBJ1-4; 9 positions agree with TRBD1. J gave up 7 bases and V 3 bases, and 7 bases lay outside the gene matches. This CDR3 is built from 15 residues. The germline V gene encodes CDR1 SGHKS and CDR2 YYEKEE (reference sequence). CDR3 sequence reads: CASSSTGGLGEKLFF. CDR3 sequence (DNA): TGTGCCAGCAGCTCCACAGGGGGCCTTGGTGAAAAACTGTTTTTT.

This chain links TRBV6-2 or TRBV6-3 with TRBJ1-5; tentative D call: TRBD1 (6 bases). Germline V lookup: CDR1 MNHEY, CDR2 SVGEGT. The CDR3 spans 14 residues. Trimming cost V 6 bases and J 1 base, with 10 bases left between them. For the CDR3, the DNA is TGTGCCAGCAGCCGGGGGGCGAGCAATCAGCCCCAGCATTTT. Translated, it gives CASSRGASNQPQHF.